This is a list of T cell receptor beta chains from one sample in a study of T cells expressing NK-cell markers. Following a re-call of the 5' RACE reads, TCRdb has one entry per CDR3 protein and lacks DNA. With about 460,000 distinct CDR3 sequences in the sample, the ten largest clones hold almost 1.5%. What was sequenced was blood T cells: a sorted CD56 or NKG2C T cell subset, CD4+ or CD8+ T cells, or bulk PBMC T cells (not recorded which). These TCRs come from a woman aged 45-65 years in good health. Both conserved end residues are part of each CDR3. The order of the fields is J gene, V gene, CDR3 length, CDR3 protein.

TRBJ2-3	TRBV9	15	CASSVGPGGTDTQYF
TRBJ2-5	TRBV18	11	CASSPGETQYF
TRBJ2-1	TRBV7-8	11	CASSLWAEQFF
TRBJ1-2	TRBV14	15	CASSQVGGANYGYTF
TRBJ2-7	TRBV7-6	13	CASSLETAHEQYF
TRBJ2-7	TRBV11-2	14	CASSFPGRPYEQYF
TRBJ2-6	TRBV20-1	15	CSAPPSGSGANVLTF
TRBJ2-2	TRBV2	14	CASSDSSVTGELFF
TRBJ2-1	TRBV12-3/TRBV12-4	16	CASSLPGQGAGNEQFF
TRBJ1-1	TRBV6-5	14	CASSYGGKYLEAFF
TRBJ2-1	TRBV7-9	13	CASSSPTADEQFF